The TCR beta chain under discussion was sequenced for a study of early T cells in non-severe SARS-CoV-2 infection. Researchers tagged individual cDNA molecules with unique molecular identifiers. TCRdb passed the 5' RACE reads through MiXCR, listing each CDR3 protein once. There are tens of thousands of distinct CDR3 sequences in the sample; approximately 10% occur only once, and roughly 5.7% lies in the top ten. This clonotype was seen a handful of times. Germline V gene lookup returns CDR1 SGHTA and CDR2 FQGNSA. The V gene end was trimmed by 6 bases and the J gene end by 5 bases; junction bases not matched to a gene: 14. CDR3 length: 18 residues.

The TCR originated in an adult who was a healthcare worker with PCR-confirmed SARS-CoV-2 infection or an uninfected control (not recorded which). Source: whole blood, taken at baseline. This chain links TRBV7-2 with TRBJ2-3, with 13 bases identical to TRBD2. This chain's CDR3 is CASSNIAGTSGKRDTQYF. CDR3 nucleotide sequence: TGTGCCAGCAGTAACATAGCCGGGACTAGCGGGAAGCGAGATACGCAGTATTTT.